The 11 T cell receptor beta chains listed next were all sequenced from one sample in a study of cytomegalovirus exposure and HLA in healthy donors. PCR primers comprised 60 Vbeta and 13 Jbeta primers. This table comes from immunoSEQ multiplex PCR, and its TCRdb copy is limited to in-frame clones, with some not included. The sample lists some 170,000 clones; more than 80% were seen once. Sample: PBMCs. These TCRs come from a young woman in good health and CMV-seropositive.

This clone was observed a single time. This CDR3 is CASSQQMRHMNTEAFF. The CDR3 DNA sequence: TGTGCCAGCAGCCAGCAGATGAGACACATGAACACTGAAGCTTTCTTT. This chain joins TRBV7-3 and TRBJ1-1, with no clear D. Trimming stripped 5 bases from V and 0 bases from J, with 16 bases between. Germline V CDR1 and CDR2: SGHTA, FQGTGA. CDR3 size: 16 residues.

The rearrangement joins TRBV5-1 to TRBJ1-3; D is possibly TRBD1 (5 bases). The CDR3 covers 15 residues. Looked up from germline, CDR1 is SGHRS and CDR2 is YFSETQ. V was cut by 3 bases and J by 0 bases, with 10 bases left in between. The DNA for the CDR3 is TGCGCCAGCAGCTCAGACAGCTACTCTGGAAACACCATATATTTT. Amino acids: CASSSDSYSGNTIYF. Complete variable domain (other parts from reference TRBV5-1 and TRBJ1-3): KAGVTQTPRYLIKTRGQQVTLSCSPISGHRSVSWYQQTPGQGLQFLFEYFSETQRNKGNFPGRFSGRQFSNSRSEMNVSTLELGDSALYLCASSSDSYSGNTIYFGEGSWLTVV.

V usage is TRBV7-2 and J usage is TRBJ2-5, with a weak D call TRBD2 (5 bases). V lost 5 bases and J lost 5, with 18 bases in between. Germline V gene data show CDR1 as SGHTA and CDR2 as FQGNSA. CDR3 size: 15 residues. CDR3 sequence: CASSPLTTPGETQYF. CDR3 nucleotides: TGTGCCAGCAGCCCCCTGACTACACCGGGTGAGACCCAGTACTTC.

There are a few counts of this clone. The chain links TRBV28 to TRBJ1-1; 7 nucleotides line up with TRBD1. The germline V gene encodes CDR1 MDHEN and CDR2 SYDVKM. The CDR3 is 15 amino acids. Trimming took 2 bases from V and 1 from J; bases not matched to a gene: 4. The CDR3 loop reads CASSLQRQGNTEAFF. CDR3 DNA: TGTGCCAGCAGTTTACAACGACAGGGGAACACTGAAGCTTTCTTT.

The chain recombines TRBV9 with TRBJ1-4, with a weak D call TRBD1 (5 bases). Germline V gene data show CDR1 as SGDLS and CDR2 as YYNGEE. The CDR3 covers 17 residues. V dropped 0 bases and J dropped 0 bases, with 12 bases sitting between them. CDR3 sequence reads: CASSVGAGRATNEKLFF. CDR3 nucleotides: TGTGCCAGCAGCGTAGGGGCAGGGAGGGCAACTAATGAAAAACTGTTTTTT.

The chain has TRBV5-4 and TRBJ1-1; D not certain. Trimming shortened V by 6 bases and J by 4 bases, and 10 bases separated the two germline ends. Germline CDR1 and CDR2: SGHNT and YYREEE (reference sequence). The CDR3 sequence is 12 residues long. The CDR3 nucleotides read TGTGCCAGCACCTTCGAGGGCACTGAAGCTTTCTTT. Translation gives CASTFEGTEAFF.

J is TRBJ2-1 and V is TRBV30; 7 bases match TRBD1. CDR1 and CDR2 (germline): GTSNPN, SVGIG (reference sequence). The trim removed 0 bases at V and 4 bases at J, leaving 3 bases unmatched. There are 14 residues in the CDR3. This CDR3 reads CAWSVPGQYNEQFF. DNA for the CDR3: TGTGCCTGGAGTGTACCGGGACAGTACAATGAGCAGTTCTTC.

J is TRBJ2-7 and V is TRBV19, with a tentative D call TRBD2 (7 bases). The V end lost 6 bases, the J end lost 0 bases, and 21 bases lay between the germline ends. The CDR3 is 17 residues long. Germline CDR1 and CDR2: LNHDA and SQIVND (reference sequence). CDR3 DNA sequence: TGTGCCAGTAGGAAAAGGGGGGGCAGGAGGGACTCCTACGAGCAGTACTTC. Its translation is CASRKRGGRRDSYEQYF.

This clone appeared a single time. This rearrangement joins TRBV30 to TRBJ1-2, with D maybe TRBD1 (5 bases). In germline, CDR1 is GTSNPN, CDR2 SVGIG (reference sequence). The CDR3 runs to 12 residues. Trimming took off 0 bases at V and 7 bases at J, with 9 bases between the two ends. CDR3 residues: CAWSVLGPGYTF. The CDR3, as DNA: TGTGCCTGGAGTGTCCTGGGGCCTGGCTACACCTTC.

J is TRBJ1-1 and V is TRBV7-2; D not resolved. Germline-derived CDR1 and CDR2 are SGHTA and FQGNSA. This CDR3 is built from 12 residues. V dropped 1 base and J dropped 6 bases, with 6 bases sitting between them. CDR3 in DNA: TGTGCCAGCAGCTTAGATTTCTCTGAAGCTTTCTTT. As protein: CASSLDFSEAFF.

The chain combines TRBV27 with TRBJ2-6; the D is unclear. V shed 5 bases and J shed 0 bases, with 11 bases lying between them. CDR1 MNHEY and CDR2 SMNVEV come from the germline V gene (reference sequence). There are 16 residues in the CDR3. In nucleotides, the CDR3 is TGTGCCAGCAGTGGTGACTGGCACTCTGGGGCCAACGTCCTGACTTTC. Its protein product is CASSGDWHSGANVLTF. Full variable domain (remainder filled in from reference TRBV27 and TRBJ2-6): EAQVTQNPRYLITVTGKKLTVTCSQNMNHEYMSWYRQDPGLGLRQIYYSMNVEVTDKGDVPEGYKVSRKEKRNFPLILESPSPNQTSLYFCASSGDWHSGANVLTFGAGSRLTVL.